This passage covers 10 T cell receptor beta chains from one sample sequenced in a study of response to subunit inactivated influenza vaccine. TCRdb called the RT-PCR reads again in MiXCR, with one record for every CDR3 protein. The sample lists 250,000 to 350,000 distinct CDR3 sequences, 22% occurring once. Specimen: PBMCs from blood, collected roughly 20 months after vaccination. These receptors were obtained from a man between 50 and 75 years old who received an inactivated influenza vaccine.

The genes are TRBV21-1 and TRBJ1-5. TRBV21-1 constitutes a pseudogene. The CDR3 extends over 14 amino acids. Here the CDR3 reads CASGWEVSNQPQHF. The CDR3 DNA reads TGTGCCAGCGGGTGGGAAGTTAGCAATCAGCCCCAGCATTTT.

The V and J genes are TRBV5-1 and TRBJ2-1, with 9 bases aligning to TRBD2. This CDR3 spans 16 amino acids. Germline assignment: CDR1 SGHRS and CDR2 YFSETQ. The J segment lost 7 bases and the V segment lost 0 bases, leaving 8 bases of the junction unmatched. CDR3 protein: CASSLELAGWLNEQFF. CDR3 DNA sequence: TGCGCCAGCAGCTTGGAACTAGCGGGTTGGCTTAATGAGCAGTTCTTC.

The V call is TRBV24-1, the J call TRBJ2-3; no firm D call. The CDR3 covers 14 residues. Germline CDR1 KGHDR, CDR2 SFDVKD. V lost 2 bases, J lost 1 base, and 6 bases lay in between. CDR3 sequence: CATSDYGGTDTQYF. The CDR3 nucleotides read TGTGCCACCAGTGATTACGGCGGCACAGATACGCAGTATTTT.

This clonotype was picked up a small number of times. The chain joins TRBV10-3 to TRBJ1-5; TRBD1 might be the D (5 bases). The CDR3 consists of 13 residues. Deletions cut 7 bases from V and 5 bases from J, with 12 bases between. The V gene's germline CDR1 is ENHRY and CDR2 SYGVKD. The CDR3 sequence is CAITAGRDQPQHF. CDR3 DNA sequence: TGTGCCATCACAGCAGGGCGGGATCAGCCCCAGCATTTT.

This clonotype was recorded a few times. The chain is built from TRBV4-3 and TRBJ2-1, with D maybe TRBD2 (6 bases). Trimming stripped 0 bases from V and 4 bases from J, with 22 bases between. The germline CDR1 and CDR2 sequences are LGHNA and YSLEER. The CDR3 spans 19 residues. The CDR3 sequence: CASSQERGGWGDYYNEQFF. The CDR3 DNA follows: TGCGCCAGCAGCCAAGAGAGAGGAGGTTGGGGGGATTATTACAATGAGCAGTTCTTC.

V usage is TRBV7-2 and J usage is TRBJ1-1; maybe TRBD1 (6 bases). Trimming removed 3 bases from V and 2 bases from J, with 10 bases in between. The CDR3 contains 14 residues. In germline, CDR1 is SGHTA, CDR2 FQGNSA. The CDR3 spells CASSLRQANTEAFF. In nucleotides, the CDR3 is TGTGCCAGCAGCTTGAGACAGGCAAACACTGAAGCTTTCTTT.

The V and J genes are TRBV4-1 and TRBJ1-5; a possible D gene is TRBD1 (6 bases). The CDR3 covers 12 residues. CDR1 MGHRA and CDR2 YSYEKL come from the germline V gene. V was pared by 7 bases and J by 7 bases, with 11 bases between. Here the CDR3 reads CASMRGKQPQHF. DNA of the CDR3: TGCGCCAGCATGAGGGGGAAGCAGCCCCAGCATTTT.

V is TRBV4-1 and J is TRBJ1-5; TRBD1 is a possible D gene (5 bases). Germline V gives CDR1 MGHRA, CDR2 YSYEKL. CDR3 length: 15 amino acids. V was shortened by 1 base and J by 2 bases, with 9 bases between the two germline ends. CDR3 sequence: CASSQGQFGNQPQHF. DNA of the CDR3: TGCGCCAGCAGCCAAGGACAGTTTGGCAATCAGCCCCAGCATTTT.

V is TRBV10-2 and J is TRBJ2-1, with 8 bases that match TRBD2. CDR1 and CDR2 (germline): WSHSY, SAAADI. This CDR3 comprises 15 residues. Germline trimming cut 4 bases from V and 4 bases from J; bases unmatched to any gene: 6. CDR3 sequence (DNA): TGCGCCAGCAGTGTTCTAGCGGGTAATTACAATGAGCAGTTCTTC. Its protein product is CASSVLAGNYNEQFF.

The V and J genes are TRBV20-1 and TRBJ2-4, with 9 bases fitting TRBD1. This CDR3 is built from 14 residues. The V segment lost 4 bases and the J segment 5 bases; nucleotides outside the gene matches: 6. Germline V gene data show CDR1 as DFQATT and CDR2 as SNEGSKA (reference sequence). The CDR3 here is CSATRGTGQNIQYF. The CDR3 DNA reads TGCAGTGCTACCCGTGGGACAGGGCAAAACATTCAGTACTTC.